This TCR beta chain was recorded in a study of blood T cell repertoires in COVID-19. Study overall: The origin of the acute and convalescent COVID-19 samples was the United States, Italy and Spain. T cells, B-cell-depleted T cells, or PBMCs provided the cDNA or gDNA that served as material.

V was clipped by 4 bases and J by 0 bases, with 10 bases between them. The length of the CDR3 is 15 residues. Germline assignment: CDR1 LGHNA and CDR2 YNFKEQ. This clone has more than one count but fewer than ten. Original analysis: Using reference gene primer amplification, nucleated cell counts were estimated. Clones were sequenced by immunoSEQ multiplex PCR, and TCRdb holds only the in-frame ones, with some missing. V, J and clone size were drawn from that table, and D and trimming were deduced from the DNA. The repertoire includes some 370,000 clones, less than 90% of them detected once, and about 5% sits in the top ten.

The V gene is TRBV4-2, the J gene TRBJ2-1, with D perhaps TRBD1 (6 bases). Sequencing input: PBMCs or T cells enriched from blood (not recorded which). This sequence was found in a woman aged 45-65 years who had recovered from COVID-19. For the CDR3, the DNA is TGTGCCAGCAGCCCCACAGGGAGCTCCTACAATGAGCAGTTCTTC. As protein: CASSPTGSSYNEQFF.